The text below deals with one TCR beta chain. The data originate from a study of blood T cell repertoires in COVID-19. Study as a whole: There were acute and convalescent COVID-19 samples, and they came from the United States, Italy and Spain. PBMCs, B-cell-depleted T cells, or T cells provided the cDNA or gDNA that made up the material.

V was cut by 2 bases and J by 2 bases, with 6 bases left in between. The CDR3 is made up of 13 amino acids. Looked up from germline, CDR1 is SNHLY and CDR2 is FYNNEI. The authors' processing: Nucleated cell counts were estimated from reference gene primer amplification. The assay was immunoSEQ multiplex PCR, and TCRdb's table has in-frame clones only and misses some. V and J calls and clone size are copied from that table; D and trimming were computed from the DNA. Of about 99,000 clones in the sample, 70% to 90% were seen once. This chain joins TRBV2 and TRBJ1-2; the D is unclear. Source material: peripheral blood. This TCR derives from a woman aged 60 to 75 in a cohort sampled during active or convalescent COVID-19. The CDR3 is CASSESGNYGYTF. DNA for the CDR3: TGTGCCAGCAGTGAATCAGGAAACTATGGCTACACCTTC.